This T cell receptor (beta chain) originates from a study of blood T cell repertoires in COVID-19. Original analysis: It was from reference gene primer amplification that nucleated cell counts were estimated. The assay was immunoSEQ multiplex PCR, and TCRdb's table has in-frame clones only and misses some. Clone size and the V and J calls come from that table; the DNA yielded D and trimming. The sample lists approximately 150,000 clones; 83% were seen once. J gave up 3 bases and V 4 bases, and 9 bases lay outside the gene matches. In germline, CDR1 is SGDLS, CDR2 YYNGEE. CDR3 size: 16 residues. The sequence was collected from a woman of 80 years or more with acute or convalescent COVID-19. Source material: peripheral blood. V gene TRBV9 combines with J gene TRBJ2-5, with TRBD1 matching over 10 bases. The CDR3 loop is CASSTAPGQGKETQYF. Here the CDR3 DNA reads TGTGCCAGCAGCACCGCCCCGGGACAGGGGAAAGAGACCCAGTACTTC.